Presented here are 5 T cell receptor beta chains from one specimen sequenced in a study of blood T cell repertoires in COVID-19. The protocol was immunoSEQ multiplex PCR, while the TCRdb copy is restricted to in-frame clones and leaves out a portion. Of roughly 200,000 clones listed, around 90% are singletons. Sequencing was performed on peripheral blood. Source of these receptors: a man aged 50-60 years with acute or convalescent COVID-19.

This rearrangement joins TRBV19 to TRBJ2-7; TRBD1 agrees at 10 bases. The germline gives CDR1 LNHDA, CDR2 SQIVND (reference sequence). This CDR3 is 16 amino acids long. Losses at the gene ends were 3 bases for V and 5 bases for J; bases not matched to a gene: 10. This chain's CDR3 is CASSIGQGVRANEQYF. CDR3 nucleotide sequence: TGTGCCAGTAGTATCGGACAGGGGGTCCGGGCTAACGAGCAGTACTTC.

V and J are TRBV7-8 and TRBJ1-5; D is perhaps TRBD1 (5 bases). Germline V gene data show CDR1 as SGHVS and CDR2 as FQNEAQ. This CDR3 has 18 residues. Trimming removed 1 base from V and 4 bases from J, with 20 bases in between. CDR3 nucleotides: TGTGCCAGCAGCTTAGAGGGGAAAGAACCTAGAAAGAATCAGCCCCAGCATTTT. Translation: CASSLEGKEPRKNQPQHF.

This clone appeared once. The chain recombines TRBV19 with TRBJ1-3; D gene unclear. Trimming shortened V by 4 bases and J by 2 bases, and 6 bases separated the two germline ends. The CDR3 runs to 13 residues. The germline CDR1 and CDR2 sequences are LNHDA and SQIVND (reference sequence). The CDR3 spells CASSRAPGNTIYF. CDR3 coding DNA: TGTGCCAGTAGTAGAGCCCCTGGAAACACCATATATTTT.

This rearrangement joins TRBV5-1 to TRBJ2-5, with 9 bases aligning to TRBD2. There are 17 residues in the CDR3. The ends lost 0 bases at V and 6 bases at J; junction bases unmatched: 12. Germline V gives CDR1 SGHRS, CDR2 YFSETQ. The CDR3: CASSLEPPLAGLKTQYF. As DNA, the CDR3 is TGCGCCAGCAGCTTGGAACCGCCGCTAGCGGGGCTGAAGACCCAGTACTTC.

The V gene is TRBV6-6, the J gene TRBJ1-4; 8 nucleotides match TRBD1. The CDR3 is 21 residues long. Germline CDR1 MNHNY, CDR2 SVGAGI (reference sequence). The V and J ends lost 7 bases and 8 bases, in that order; junction bases with no gene match: 30. The CDR3 DNA reads TGTGCCAGCAATCGGCTCCGATCCGGACAGGGCAGCCTCAGAGGGCCCGAAAAACTGTTTTTT. Translation gives CASNRLRSGQGSLRGPEKLFF.